The rows below give T cell receptor beta chains drawn from one sample of a study of T-cell reconstitution after alpha-beta-depleted transplantation in children. Using its own MiXCR run on the PCR reads, TCRdb lists one record per CDR3 protein. The profile shows 200,000 to 300,000 distinct CDR3 sequences, about 24% of them singletons. The sequences come from PBMCs, mostly from graft donor cells, collected 360 days after TCRalphabeta/CD19-depleted stem cell transplant. The receptors derive from a female patient aged 2-9 years who had a stem cell transplant for congenital amegakaryocytic thrombocytopenia, so the T cells may come from the graft donor. CDR3s include the opening cysteine and the closing phenylalanine or tryptophan. The D gene is left open where the match is weak. Clone size is shown for a subset of rows, as once, few, many or a class of expanded clone.

V: TRBV12-3/TRBV12-4
D: -
J: TRBJ2-2
size: -
CDR3: CASSTSYSNDGELFF
DNA: TGTGCCAGCAGTACCAGCTACAGTAACGACGGGGAGCTGTTTTTT

V: TRBV4-2
D: TRBD1
J: TRBJ2-7
size: many
CDR3: CASSQNQGDIYEQYF
DNA: TGTGCCAGCAGCCAGAACCAGGGGGATATCTACGAGCAGTACTTC

V: TRBV7-2
D: -
J: TRBJ2-5
size: -
CDR3: CASSLLLETQYF
DNA: TGTGCCAGCAGCTTGCTTCTGGAGACCCAGTACTTC

V: TRBV3-1
D: -
J: TRBJ2-1
size: -
CDR3: CASSQRGSYNEQFF
DNA: TGTGCCAGCAGCCAGAGGGGCTCCTACAATGAGCAGTTCTTC

V: TRBV20-1
D: -
J: TRBJ2-7
size: -
CDR3: CSARMTDTYEQYF
DNA: TGCAGTGCTAGGATGACAGATACCTACGAGCAGTACTTC

V: TRBV6-5
D: TRBD1
J: TRBJ1-1
size: -
CDR3: CASSYWTGEAFF
DNA: TGTGCCAGCAGTTACTGGACAGGCGAAGCTTTCTTT

V: TRBV20-1
D: -
J: TRBJ1-5
size: many
CDR3: CSANDYMGNQPQHF
DNA: TGCAGTGCTAATGACTATATGGGAAATCAGCCCCAGCATTTT

V: TRBV20-1
D: -
J: TRBJ1-1
size: few
CDR3: CSASGGVGEAFF
DNA: TGCAGTGCTAGCGGTGGGGTCGGGGAAGCTTTCTTT

V: TRBV5-8
D: -
J: TRBJ1-1
size: few
CDR3: CASSVQGGITEAFF
DNA: TGTGCCAGCAGCGTACAGGGTGGGATCACTGAAGCTTTCTTT

V: TRBV12-3/TRBV12-4
D: -
J: TRBJ2-3
size: few
CDR3: CASSLGTDFTDTQYF
DNA: TGTGCCAGCAGTTTGGGTACAGACTTCACAGATACGCAGTATTTT

V: TRBV20-1
D: TRBD1
J: TRBJ1-2
size: few
CDR3: CSALDRAYGYTF
DNA: TGCAGTGCTCTAGACAGGGCCTATGGCTACACCTTC

V: TRBV20-1
D: TRBD2
J: TRBJ2-1
size: -
CDR3: CSVPATKRGSYNEQFF
DNA: TGCAGTGTCCCGGCTACTAAGCGGGGTTCCTACAATGAGCAGTTCTTC

V: TRBV2
D: -
J: TRBJ2-3
size: few
CDR3: CASRGTTGRADTQYF
DNA: TGTGCCAGCAGAGGGACGACGGGTCGGGCAGATACGCAGTATTTT

V: TRBV27
D: -
J: TRBJ2-7
size: -
CDR3: CASSKRNSYEQYF
DNA: TGTGCCAGCAGTAAGAGAAACAGCTACGAGCAGTACTTC

V: TRBV28
D: TRBD2
J: TRBJ2-1
size: few
CDR3: CASSRRSGGAWYEQFF
DNA: TGTGCCAGCAGTCGGAGGAGCGGGGGGGCCTGGTACGAGCAGTTCTTC

V: TRBV9
D: -
J: TRBJ1-2
size: few
CDR3: CASSVQAGKNYGYTF
DNA: TGTGCCAGCAGTGTACAGGCAGGGAAAAACTATGGCTACACCTTC

V: TRBV12-3/TRBV12-4
D: TRBD2
J: TRBJ2-1
size: -
CDR3: CASSLSGMSDNEQFF
DNA: TGTGCCAGCAGCTTGAGCGGGATGTCTGACAATGAGCAGTTCTTC

V: TRBV4-2
D: TRBD2
J: TRBJ2-1
size: many
CDR3: CASSPPAGGPYNEQFF
DNA: TGTGCCAGCAGCCCCCCAGCGGGGGGCCCTTACAATGAGCAGTTCTTC

V: TRBV7-9
D: TRBD1
J: TRBJ1-2
size: -
CDR3: CASSDWTGDYGYTF
DNA: TGTGCCAGCAGCGACTGGACAGGAGACTATGGCTACACCTTC

V: TRBV7-6
D: -
J: TRBJ2-7
size: -
CDR3: CASSAGQPYEQYF
DNA: TGTGCCAGCAGCGCGGGACAGCCTTACGAGCAGTACTTC

V: TRBV3-1
D: TRBD2
J: TRBJ2-5
size: -
CDR3: CASSQDAGALGETQYF
DNA: TGTGCCAGCAGCCAAGATGCGGGAGCGCTCGGGGAGACCCAGTACTTC

V: TRBV20-1
D: TRBD2
J: TRBJ2-7
size: -
CDR3: CSAREDGEGEQYF
DNA: TGCAGTGCTCGTGAGGACGGGGAGGGAGAGCAGTACTTC

V: TRBV7-9
D: -
J: TRBJ2-3
size: once
CDR3: CASSLGASREDTQYF
DNA: TGTGCCAGCAGCTTAGGGGCTAGCCGGGAAGATACGCAGTATTTT

V: TRBV5-6
D: -
J: TRBJ2-7
size: few
CDR3: CASSLGGSGEQYF
DNA: TGTGCCAGCAGCTTGGGTGGTTCTGGCGAGCAGTACTTC

V: TRBV20-1
D: -
J: TRBJ2-2
size: few
CDR3: CSATTGIYGELFF
DNA: TGCAGTGCTACCACAGGGATTTACGGGGAGCTGTTTTTT

V: TRBV3-1
D: -
J: TRBJ2-5
size: few
CDR3: CASSQEMGAGQETQYF
DNA: TGTGCCAGCAGCCAAGAAATGGGTGCGGGGCAAGAGACCCAGTACTTC

V: TRBV7-9
D: -
J: TRBJ2-2
size: few
CDR3: CASRDGPRTTGELFF
DNA: TGTGCCAGCAGGGATGGACCGCGGACGACCGGGGAGCTGTTTTTT

V: TRBV20-1
D: TRBD2
J: TRBJ2-7
size: -
CDR3: CSARDLAGGGSEQYF
DNA: TGCAGTGCTAGAGATCTAGCGGGGGGAGGTAGCGAGCAGTACTTC

V: TRBV27
D: -
J: TRBJ2-1
size: few
CDR3: CASSLSSIGGGYNEQFF
DNA: TGTGCCAGCAGTTTATCAAGCATTGGCGGCGGTTACAATGAGCAGTTCTTC

V: TRBV6-5
D: TRBD1
J: TRBJ1-2
size: few
CDR3: CASSYTGTGSYKVDGYTF
DNA: TGTGCCAGCAGTTACACCGGGACAGGGAGTTACAAGGTGGATGGCTACACCTTC

V: TRBV3-1
D: TRBD2
J: TRBJ2-1
size: few
CDR3: CASSQDSLTGGLAGKFF
DNA: TGTGCCAGCAGCCAAGACAGTTTGACGGGGGGACTAGCGGGAAAGTTCTTC